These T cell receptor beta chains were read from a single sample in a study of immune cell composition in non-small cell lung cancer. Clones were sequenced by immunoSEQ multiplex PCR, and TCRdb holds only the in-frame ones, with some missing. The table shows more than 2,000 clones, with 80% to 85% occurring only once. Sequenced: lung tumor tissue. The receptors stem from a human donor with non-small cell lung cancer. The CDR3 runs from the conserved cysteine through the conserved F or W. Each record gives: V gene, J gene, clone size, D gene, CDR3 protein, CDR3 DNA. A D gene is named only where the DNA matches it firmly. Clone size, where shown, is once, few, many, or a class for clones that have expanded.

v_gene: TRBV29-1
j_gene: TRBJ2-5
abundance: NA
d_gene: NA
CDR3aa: CSACPRGGGETQYF
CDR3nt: TGCAGCGCATGTCCCAGGGGTGGGGGAGAGACCCAGTACTTC

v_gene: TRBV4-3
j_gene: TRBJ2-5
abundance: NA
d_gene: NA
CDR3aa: CASSHPTGPETQYF
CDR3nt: TGCGCCAGCAGCCATCCGACAGGTCCAGAGACCCAGTACTTC

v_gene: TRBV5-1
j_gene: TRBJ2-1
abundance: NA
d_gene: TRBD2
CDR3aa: CASSLVGASGREQFF
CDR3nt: TGCGCCAGCAGCTTGGTAGGGGCTAGCGGGAGGGAGCAGTTCTTC

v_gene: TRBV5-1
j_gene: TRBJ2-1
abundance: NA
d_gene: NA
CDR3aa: CASSLNGGRASYNEQFF
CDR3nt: TGCGCCAGCAGCCTCAACGGGGGGCGGGCTTCCTACAATGAGCAGTTCTTC

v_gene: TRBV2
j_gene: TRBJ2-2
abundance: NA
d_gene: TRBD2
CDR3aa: CASSARGGRIGELFF
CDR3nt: TGTGCCAGCAGTGCCCGGGGGGGGCGCATCGGGGAGCTGTTTTTT

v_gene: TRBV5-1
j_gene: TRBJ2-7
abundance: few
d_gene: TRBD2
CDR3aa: CASSFSSGNYEQYF
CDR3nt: TGCGCCAGCAGCTTTTCTAGCGGGAACTACGAGCAGTACTTC

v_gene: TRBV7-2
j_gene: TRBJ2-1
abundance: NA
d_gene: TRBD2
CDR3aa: CASSPTSSSYNEQFF
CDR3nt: TGTGCCAGCAGCCCGACTAGCAGCTCCTACAATGAGCAGTTCTTC

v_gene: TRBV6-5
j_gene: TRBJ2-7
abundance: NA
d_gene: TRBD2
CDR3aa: CASIRTSGGSYEQYF
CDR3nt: TGTGCCAGCATTCGGACTAGCGGGGGATCCTACGAGCAGTACTTC

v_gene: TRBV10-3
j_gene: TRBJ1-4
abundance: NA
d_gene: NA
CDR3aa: CAISEGGTNEKLFF
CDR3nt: TGTGCCATCAGTGAAGGAGGGACTAATGAAAAACTGTTTTTT

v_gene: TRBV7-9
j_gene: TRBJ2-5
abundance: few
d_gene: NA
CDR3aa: CASTSSRDQETQYF
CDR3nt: TGTGCCAGCACGTCCTCACGGGACCAAGAGACCCAGTACTTC

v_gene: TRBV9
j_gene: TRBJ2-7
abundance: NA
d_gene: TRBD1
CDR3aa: CASSRGGQGPFYEQYF
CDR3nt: TGTGCCAGCAGCCGCGGGGGACAGGGACCATTTTACGAGCAGTACTTC

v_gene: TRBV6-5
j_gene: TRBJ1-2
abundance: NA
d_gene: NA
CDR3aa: CASRRQANYGYTF
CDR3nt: TGTGCCAGCAGAAGGCAGGCTAACTATGGCTACACCTTC

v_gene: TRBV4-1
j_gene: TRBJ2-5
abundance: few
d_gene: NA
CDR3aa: CASSQEGFSQETQYF
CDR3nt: TGCGCCAGCAGCCAGGAGGGTTTCAGCCAAGAGACCCAGTACTTC

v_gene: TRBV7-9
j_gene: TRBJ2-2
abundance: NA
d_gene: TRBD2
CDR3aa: CASRDPGGPGELFF
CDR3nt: TGTGCCAGCAGAGACCCGGGGGGGCCCGGGGAGCTGTTTTTT

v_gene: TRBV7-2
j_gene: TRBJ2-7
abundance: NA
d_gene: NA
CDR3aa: CASSPDYPGEQYF
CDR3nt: TGTGCCAGCAGCCCGGACTATCCAGGGGAGCAGTACTTC

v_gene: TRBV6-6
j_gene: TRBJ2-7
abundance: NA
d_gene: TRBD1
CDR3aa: CASSYVGTGQYF
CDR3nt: TGTGCCAGCAGTTACGTCGGGACAGGACAGTACTTC

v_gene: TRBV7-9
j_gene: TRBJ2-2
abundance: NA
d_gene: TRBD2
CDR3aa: CASSLRLAGNTGELFF
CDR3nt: TGTGCCAGCAGCTTAAGGCTAGCGGGGAACACCGGGGAGCTGTTTTTT

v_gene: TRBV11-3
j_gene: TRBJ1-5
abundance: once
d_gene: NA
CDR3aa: CASSRTPPFSNQPQHF
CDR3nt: TGTGCCAGCAGCCGGACTCCTCCATTTAGCAATCAGCCCCAGCATTTT

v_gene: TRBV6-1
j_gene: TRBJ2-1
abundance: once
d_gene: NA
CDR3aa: CASSENPLRSEQFF
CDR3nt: TGTGCCAGCAGTGAGAATCCGCTAAGGAGTGAGCAGTTCTTC

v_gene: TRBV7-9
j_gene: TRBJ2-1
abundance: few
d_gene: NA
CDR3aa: CASSLGQRTYNEQFF
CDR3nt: TGTGCCAGCAGCTTAGGACAGAGAACCTACAATGAGCAGTTCTTC

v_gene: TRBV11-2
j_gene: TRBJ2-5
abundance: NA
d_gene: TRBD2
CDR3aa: CASSWEGRTQYF
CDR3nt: TGTGCCAGCAGCTGGGAGGGGCGAACCCAGTACTTC

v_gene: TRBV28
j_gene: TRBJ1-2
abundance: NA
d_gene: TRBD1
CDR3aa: CASIVTGTGSNGYTF
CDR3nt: TGTGCCAGCATCGTCACCGGGACAGGGAGTAATGGCTACACCTTC

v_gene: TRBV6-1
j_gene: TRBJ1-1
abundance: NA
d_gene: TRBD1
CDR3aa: CAITDRAINTEAFF
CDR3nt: TGTGCCATTACGGACAGGGCGATAAACACTGAAGCTTTCTTT

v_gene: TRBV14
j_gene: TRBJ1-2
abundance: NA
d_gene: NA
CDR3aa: CASSQGAGGYTF
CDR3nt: TGTGCCAGCAGCCAGGGGGCTGGCGGCTACACCTTC

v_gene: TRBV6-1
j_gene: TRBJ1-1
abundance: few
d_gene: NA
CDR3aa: CASTAVSRDTEAFF
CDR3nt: TGTGCCAGCACCGCGGTTTCACGGGACACTGAAGCTTTCTTT

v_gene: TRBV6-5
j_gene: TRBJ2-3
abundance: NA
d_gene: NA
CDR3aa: CASKRSGRDTQYF
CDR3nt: TGTGCCAGCAAGAGGAGCGGTAGGGATACGCAGTATTTT

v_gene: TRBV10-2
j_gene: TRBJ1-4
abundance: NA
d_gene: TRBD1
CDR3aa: CASSAGQGDGEKLFF
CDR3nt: TGCGCCAGCTCTGCCGGGCAGGGGGACGGTGAAAAACTGTTTTTT